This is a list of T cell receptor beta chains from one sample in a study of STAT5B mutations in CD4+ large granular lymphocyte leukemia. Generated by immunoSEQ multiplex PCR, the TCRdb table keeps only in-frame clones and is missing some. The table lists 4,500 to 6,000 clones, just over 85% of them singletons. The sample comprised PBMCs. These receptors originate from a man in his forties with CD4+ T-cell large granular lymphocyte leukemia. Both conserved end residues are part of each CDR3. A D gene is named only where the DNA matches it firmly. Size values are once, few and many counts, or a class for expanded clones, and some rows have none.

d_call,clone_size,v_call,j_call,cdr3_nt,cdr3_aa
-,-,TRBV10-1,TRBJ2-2,TGCGCCAGCAGTGACCCCGGGCAGACCACCGGGGAGCTGTTTTTT,CASSDPGQTTGELFF
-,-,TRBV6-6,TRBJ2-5,TGTGCCAGCAGTTACTTGACGGAAGAGACCCAGTACTTC,CASSYLTEETQYF
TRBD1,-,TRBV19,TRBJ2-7,TGTGCCAGTCCCTTTGGACAGGAGTTCTCCTACGAGCAGTACTTC,CASPFGQEFSYEQYF
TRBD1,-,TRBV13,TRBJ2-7,TGTGCCAGCAGCCTACTAGGGACAGGGGCGGGGAACGAGCAGTACTTC,CASSLLGTGAGNEQYF
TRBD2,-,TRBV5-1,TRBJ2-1,TGCGCCAGCAGCTTGGCCGGGACTAGGGAGTATGAGCAGTTCTTC,CASSLAGTREYEQFF
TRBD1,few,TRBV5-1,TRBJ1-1,TGCGCCAGCAGCTCCGGGACAGGGCGGTCAATTAACACTGAAGCTTTCTTT,CASSSGTGRSINTEAFF
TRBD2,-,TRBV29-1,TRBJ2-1,TGCAGCGTCGCCGGGACTAGCTCCTACAATGAGCAGTTCTTC,CSVAGTSSYNEQFF
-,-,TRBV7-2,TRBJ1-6,TGTGCCAGCAGCTTAGCCGGACCCCCGAATTCACCCCTCCACTTT,CASSLAGPPNSPLHF
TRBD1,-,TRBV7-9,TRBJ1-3,TGTGCCAGCGTCCCAGGGGGAGGAAACACCATATATTTT,CASVPGGGNTIYF
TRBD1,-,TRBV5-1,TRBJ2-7,TGCGCCAGCAGTCGGACAGGGTCCTACGAGCAGTACTTC,CASSRTGSYEQYF
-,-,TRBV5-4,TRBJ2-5,TGTGCCAGCAGCTGGGGGGGGGCCGGGCGGGACCAGTACTTC,CASSWGGAGRDQYF
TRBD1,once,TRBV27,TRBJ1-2,TGTGCCAGCAGTTTATCGGGACAGGGCTATGGCTACACCTTC,CASSLSGQGYGYTF
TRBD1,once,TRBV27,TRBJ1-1,TGTGCCAGCAGCCGGACAGGGGCGGGTCCTGGCACTGAAGCTTTCTTT,CASSRTGAGPGTEAFF
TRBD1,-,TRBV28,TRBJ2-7,TGTGCCACTCGGACAGGGGAGCACGAGCAGTACTTC,CATRTGEHEQYF
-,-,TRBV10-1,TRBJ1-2,TGCGCCACCAAACCACGGGACCCTCCTGGCTACACCTTC,CATKPRDPPGYTF
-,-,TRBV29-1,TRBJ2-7,TGCAGCACCGAAGCACAACCCGGGGAGCAGTACTTC,CSTEAQPGEQYF
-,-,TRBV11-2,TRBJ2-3,TGTGCCAGCAGCTTTGACTTCGGGACTGGAGGAGATACGCAGTATTTT,CASSFDFGTGGDTQYF
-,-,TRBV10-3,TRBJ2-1,TGTGCCACGGAGGAAGCAAGGTCCTACAATGAGCAGTTCTTC,CATEEARSYNEQFF
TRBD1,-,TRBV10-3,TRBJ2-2,TGTGCCATCTCCGGGACAGGGGGCACCGGGGAGCTGTTTTTT,CAISGTGGTGELFF
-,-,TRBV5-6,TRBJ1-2,TGTGCCAGCAGCCCAGGACAGCCCACTAACTATGGCTACACCTTC,CASSPGQPTNYGYTF
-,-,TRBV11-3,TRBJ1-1,TGTGCCAGCAGCGGGGTGGCACCCCGGGAAGCTTTCTTT,CASSGVAPREAFF
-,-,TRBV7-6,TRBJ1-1,TGTGCCAGCACGAGGACTCCGAACACTGAAGCTTTCTTT,CASTRTPNTEAFF
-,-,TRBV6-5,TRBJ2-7,TGTGCCAGCCGGACCTCAGGGGATGCCTACGAGCAGTACTTC,CASRTSGDAYEQYF
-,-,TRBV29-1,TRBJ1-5,TGCAGCGTTCAGGAGGGCGATCAGCCCCAGCATTTT,CSVQEGDQPQHF